A selection of T cell receptor beta chains follows, all from one sample in a study of shared clonotypes between healthy human individuals. Libraries were prepared by immunoSEQ multiplex PCR; TCRdb keeps only in-frame clonotypes and omits some of them. The sample records more than 200,000 clones, 50% to 80% being singletons. Sequencing was performed on memory CD4+ T cells sorted from blood. Every receptor here comes from a man aged 25 to 45 in good health. The CDR3 runs from the conserved cysteine through the conserved F or W. The D gene is left open where the match is weak. The size entry is marked missing in some rows and otherwise reads once, few, many or a size class.

D gene: TRBD1
J gene: TRBJ2-5
clone size: .
V gene: TRBV10-1
CDR3 protein: CASSWDRGETQYF
CDR3 DNA: TGCGCCAGCAGTTGGGACAGGGGAGAGACCCAGTACTTC

D gene: .
J gene: TRBJ2-1
clone size: few
V gene: TRBV20-1
CDR3 protein: CSALGADEQFF
CDR3 DNA: TGCAGTGCCCTAGGGGCTGATGAGCAGTTCTTC

D gene: .
J gene: TRBJ1-1
clone size: .
V gene: TRBV7-2
CDR3 protein: CASSLSTSPNTEAFF
CDR3 DNA: TGTGCCAGCAGCTTATCAACGAGCCCGAACACTGAAGCTTTCTTT

D gene: TRBD1
J gene: TRBJ2-1
clone size: .
V gene: TRBV5-1
CDR3 protein: CASQSGGVYNEQFF
CDR3 DNA: TGCGCCAGCCAATCAGGGGGCGTCTACAATGAGCAGTTCTTC

D gene: .
J gene: TRBJ1-4
clone size: .
V gene: TRBV18
CDR3 protein: CASSPLGGTEKLFF
CDR3 DNA: TGTGCCAGCTCACCACTTGGAGGTACCGAAAAACTGTTTTTT

D gene: TRBD1
J gene: TRBJ2-1
clone size: .
V gene: TRBV7-9
CDR3 protein: CASSGYRGRASYNEQFF
CDR3 DNA: TGTGCCAGCAGCGGCTACAGGGGAAGGGCCTCCTACAATGAGCAGTTCTTC

D gene: .
J gene: TRBJ1-1
clone size: .
V gene: TRBV6-4
CDR3 protein: CASSDPDHLGGNTEAFF
CDR3 DNA: TGTGCCAGCAGTGATCCTGACCATCTTGGGGGTAACACTGAAGCTTTCTTT

D gene: .
J gene: TRBJ2-7
clone size: .
V gene: TRBV29-1
CDR3 protein: CSVGRASGAGEQYF
CDR3 DNA: TGCAGCGTTGGCCGGGCGTCGGGGGCGGGGGAGCAGTACTTC

D gene: .
J gene: TRBJ2-6
clone size: .
V gene: TRBV12-5
CDR3 protein: CASGLFGQSSSGANVLTF
CDR3 DNA: TGTGCTAGTGGCCTATTTGGACAGTCGAGCTCTGGGGCCAACGTCCTGACTTTC

D gene: .
J gene: TRBJ2-2
clone size: .
V gene: TRBV7-2
CDR3 protein: CASSQLLGGAGELFF
CDR3 DNA: TGTGCCAGCAGCCAACTCCTCGGGGGCGCCGGGGAGCTGTTTTTT

D gene: .
J gene: TRBJ2-7
clone size: few
V gene: TRBV27
CDR3 protein: CASSLSIGSEQYF
CDR3 DNA: TGTGCCAGCAGTTTATCTATCGGCAGCGAGCAGTACTTC

D gene: TRBD1
J gene: TRBJ1-2
clone size: few
V gene: TRBV5-5
CDR3 protein: CASSPGQGGYYGYTF
CDR3 DNA: TGTGCCAGCAGCCCCGGACAGGGGGGGTACTATGGCTACACCTTC

D gene: TRBD1
J gene: TRBJ1-1
clone size: .
V gene: TRBV29-1
CDR3 protein: CSVRGGDRYTEAFF
CDR3 DNA: TGCAGCGTCAGGGGGGGTGACAGGTACACTGAAGCTTTCTTT

D gene: .
J gene: TRBJ2-7
clone size: .
V gene: TRBV6-1
CDR3 protein: CASSPSLDRSYEQYF
CDR3 DNA: TGTGCCAGCAGCCCCTCCCTTGACAGGTCTTACGAGCAGTACTTC

D gene: .
J gene: TRBJ1-5
clone size: .
V gene: TRBV7-8
CDR3 protein: CASSLGGQPQHF
CDR3 DNA: TGTGCCAGCAGCTTGGGGGGTCAGCCCCAGCATTTT

D gene: TRBD2
J gene: TRBJ2-1
clone size: .
V gene: TRBV5-6
CDR3 protein: CASSLGFSGSQEQFF
CDR3 DNA: TGTGCCAGCAGCTTGGGGTTTAGCGGGAGTCAGGAGCAGTTCTTC

D gene: TRBD1
J gene: TRBJ1-2
clone size: .
V gene: TRBV7-9
CDR3 protein: CATLPIQGQMHGYTF
CDR3 DNA: TGTGCCACCTTACCTATACAGGGACAGATGCATGGCTACACCTTC

D gene: .
J gene: TRBJ2-7
clone size: .
V gene: TRBV28
CDR3 protein: CASRPLGGEQYF
CDR3 DNA: TGTGCCAGCAGGCCATTGGGGGGCGAGCAGTACTTC

D gene: .
J gene: TRBJ2-2
clone size: .
V gene: TRBV19
CDR3 protein: CASKFPGESTGELFF
CDR3 DNA: TGTGCCAGTAAGTTTCCGGGAGAGAGCACCGGGGAGCTGTTTTTT

D gene: .
J gene: TRBJ2-2
clone size: .
V gene: TRBV18
CDR3 protein: CASSPPSGTGELFF
CDR3 DNA: TGTGCCAGCTCACCACCGTCTGGCACCGGGGAGCTGTTTTTT

D gene: TRBD2
J gene: TRBJ2-7
clone size: .
V gene: TRBV5-1
CDR3 protein: CASSLFGTSGNEQYF
CDR3 DNA: TGCGCCAGCAGCTTGTTCGGGACTAGCGGGAACGAGCAGTACTTC

D gene: .
J gene: TRBJ1-5
clone size: .
V gene: TRBV18
CDR3 protein: CASQTANSNQPQHF
CDR3 DNA: TGTGCCAGCCAGACAGCAAATAGCAATCAGCCCCAGCATTTT

D gene: TRBD2
J gene: TRBJ2-5
clone size: .
V gene: TRBV14
CDR3 protein: CASSLAGGETQYF
CDR3 DNA: TGTGCCAGCAGCCTAGCGGGAGGAGAGACCCAGTACTTC

D gene: .
J gene: TRBJ2-2
clone size: .
V gene: TRBV5-1
CDR3 protein: CASSSSRANTGELFF
CDR3 DNA: TGCGCCAGCAGCTCTAGTCGAGCGAACACCGGGGAGCTGTTTTTT

D gene: TRBD1
J gene: TRBJ1-5
clone size: .
V gene: TRBV27
CDR3 protein: CASSTTGIFQPQHF
CDR3 DNA: TGTGCCAGCAGTACGACAGGGATTTTTCAGCCCCAGCATTTT

D gene: .
J gene: TRBJ2-3
clone size: .
V gene: TRBV5-1
CDR3 protein: CASSLGPNYPTDTQYF
CDR3 DNA: TGCGCCAGCAGCTTGGGACCAAATTATCCCACAGATACGCAGTATTTT

D gene: .
J gene: TRBJ1-5
clone size: .
V gene: TRBV7-8
CDR3 protein: CASSSPSGGIYSNQPQHF
CDR3 DNA: TGTGCCAGCAGCTCACCCTCGGGGGGGATCTATAGCAATCAGCCCCAGCATTTT

D gene: TRBD1
J gene: TRBJ2-5
clone size: few
V gene: TRBV11-2
CDR3 protein: CASSPGTGAMAQYF
CDR3 DNA: TGTGCCAGCAGCCCCGGGACAGGGGCAATGGCCCAGTACTTC

D gene: TRBD1
J gene: TRBJ1-2
clone size: .
V gene: TRBV11-2
CDR3 protein: CASREDRVNGYTF
CDR3 DNA: TGTGCCAGCAGGGAGGACAGGGTCAATGGCTACACCTTC